The 15 T cell receptor beta chains below were found in one sample sequenced in a study of long-term antiretroviral therapy in people with HIV (dated by TCRdb to 2021 to 2024). The immunoSEQ hsTCRB v3.0 assay was used at survey level resolution to sequence the TRB variable region. In TCRdb, the immuneACCESS table is reduced to in-frame sequences with V and J assigned. These tables do not hold every clone; where another copy was compared, an unresolved V gene accounts for under half, and the others remain unexplained. In all, the sample holds fewer than 35,000 clones, and approximately 80% of those were seen once. Clones ranked in the top ten supply approximately 8.4% of the sample. Sequencing used unsorted PBMCs, obtained 3.1 years after starting antiretroviral therapy. The receptors were sampled from a woman aged 45-65 years with HIV.

The gene calls are TRBV5-1 and TRBJ1-5; 12 nucleotides align to TRBD1. The germline V gene encodes CDR1 SGHRS and CDR2 YFSETQ. V trimming: 2 bases; J trimming: 7 bases; junction bases outside the gene matches: 7. CDR3 length equals 16 residues. The CDR3 DNA follows: TGCGCCAGCAGCTTAGGGACAGGGGGCGCTGGGCAGCCCCAGCATTTT. This encodes CASSLGTGGAGQPQHF.

The chain carries TRBV11-2 and TRBJ1-2, with D possibly TRBD1 on 5 matching bases. The CDR3 runs 13 residues. Per the germline V gene, CDR1 is SGHAT and CDR2 is FQNNGV. V was pared by 5 bases and J by 8 bases, with 15 bases between. The CDR3 DNA reads as TGTGCCAGCAGCCCCCAGGGCCTTCAAGGCTACACCTTC. The encoded protein is CASSPQGLQGYTF.

The V and J genes are TRBV27 and TRBJ1-3; D remains unclear. With 8 bases removed from V and 2 bases from J, the gap between germline ends came to 10 bases. Germline CDR1 is MNHEY and CDR2 is SMNVEV (reference sequence). The CDR3 is made up of 13 amino acids. CDR3 nucleotides: TGTGCCAGCGCCTGGGGTCCTGGAAACACCATATATTTT. It yields the protein CASAWGPGNTIYF.

This chain joins TRBV5-6 and TRBJ2-1, with TRBD2 as a possible D gene (5 bases). V was clipped by 4 bases and J by 0 bases, with 14 bases between them. This CDR3 comprises 16 residues. Germline-derived CDR1 and CDR2 are SGHDT and YYEEEE. CDR3 DNA sequence: TGTGCCAGCAGCCCTGACACGGGGAGCTCCTACAATGAGCAGTTCTTC. Translation: CASSPDTGSSYNEQFF.

This chain uses TRBV4-2 with TRBJ2-3; D not resolved. From germline, CDR1 is LGHNA and CDR2 YNFKEQ. This CDR3 is built from 14 residues. Trimming left V 0 bases short and J 4 bases short, with 8 bases between. The CDR3 DNA reads TGTGCCAGCAGCCAAGATAGAACGTCAGATACGCAGTATTTT. Protein sequence: CASSQDRTSDTQYF.

The rearrangement uses TRBV7-6 and TRBJ1-2; D is unresolved. The V gene lost 0 bases and the J gene lost 4 bases, with 9 bases spanning the gap. This CDR3 is built from 14 residues. Germline V gene data show CDR1 as SGHVS and CDR2 as FNYEAQ. CDR3 bases: TGTGCCAGCAGCTTAGCAGACCTGAGCTATGGCTACACCTTC. It codes for CASSLADLSYGYTF.

The chain joins TRBV10-3 to TRBJ2-1; 9 bases are a match to TRBD2. V shed 0 bases and J 7 bases; nucleotides not matched to a gene: 4. CDR1 is ENHRY, CDR2 SYGVKD, per germline. The CDR3 has 15 residues. This CDR3 reads CAISESIAGDNEQFF. The CDR3 coding sequence is TGTGCCATCAGTGAGTCAATAGCGGGGGATAATGAGCAGTTCTTC.

The chain is built from TRBV19 and TRBJ2-3, with 9 bases identical to TRBD1. Germline CDR1 is LNHDA and CDR2 is SQIVND (reference sequence). The V gene end was trimmed by 7 bases and the J gene end by 2 bases; junction bases not matched to a gene: 7. This CDR3 has 15 amino acids. The CDR3 sequence: CASNGGTGITDTQYF. CDR3 bases: TGTGCCAGTAATGGAGGGACAGGGATCACAGATACGCAGTATTTT. Full variable domain (missing parts from reference TRBV19 and TRBJ2-3): DGGITQSPKYLFRKEGQNVTLSCEQNLNHDAMYWYRQDPGQGLRLIYYSQIVNDFQKGDIAEGYSVSREKKESFPLTVTSAQKNPTAFYLCASNGGTGITDTQYFGPGTRLTVL.

The count of this clone is one. The chain recombines TRBV10-3 with TRBJ1-4; tentative D call: TRBD1 (5 bases). CDR1 and CDR2 (germline): ENHRY, SYGVKD. The CDR3 spans 16 residues. With 6 bases removed from V and 5 bases from J, the gap between germline ends came to 19 bases. The DNA of the CDR3 is TGTGCCATCAGATCGGACACCCCGGCGGGAAATGAAAAACTGTTTTTT. Translation: CAIRSDTPAGNEKLFF.

The CDR3 bases are TGTGCCAGTCGCGAGCGACAGAGCAATCAGCCCCAGCATTTT. This sequence encodes CASRERQSNQPQHF. V usage is TRBV19 and J usage is TRBJ1-5; weak D call: TRBD1 (5 bases). This CDR3 has 14 amino acids. V was shortened by 8 bases and J by 1 base, with 12 bases between the two germline ends. Germline V gene data show CDR1 as LNHDA and CDR2 as SQIVND (reference sequence).

J is TRBJ2-5 and V is TRBV6-1; TRBD2 aligns across 7 bases. CDR1 and CDR2 (germline): MNHNS, SASEGT. V was clipped by 7 bases and J by 4 bases; unmatched bases: 6. This CDR3 has 13 amino acids. CDR3 DNA: TGTGCCAGCAAGGGGAGGGAGCCAGAGACCCAGTACTTC. Amino acids: CASKGREPETQYF.

This chain links TRBV30 with TRBJ1-4, with 7 bases fitting TRBD1. The CDR3 spans 15 residues. Trimming took 2 bases from V and 9 from J; bases not matched to a gene: 12. CDR1 is GTSNPN, CDR2 SVGIG, per germline (reference sequence). DNA of the CDR3: TGTGCCTGGAGTACGACCCAGGACAGGCGGCAAAAACTGTTTTTT. Its protein product is CAWSTTQDRRQKLFF. Using reference TRBV30 and TRBJ1-4 for the parts outside the CDR3, the full variable domain is SQTIHQWPATLVQPVGSPLSLECTVEGTSNPNLYWYRQAAGRGLQLLFYSVGIGQISSEVPQNLSASRPQDRQFILSSKKLLLSDSGFYLCAWSTTQDRRQKLFFGSGTQLSVL.

The DNA for the CDR3 is TGTGCCTGGAGGCTAGCGGGGGGACCCAGCTATACGCAGTATTTT. It is translated as CAWRLAGGPSYTQYF. J is TRBJ2-3 and V is TRBV30; TRBD2 aligns across 11 bases. J lost 7 bases, V lost 3 bases, and 9 bases had no gene match. The CDR3 sequence is 15 residues long. Looked up from germline, CDR1 is GTSNPN and CDR2 is SVGIG (reference sequence).

This chain uses TRBV6-1 with TRBJ2-5, with 7 positions matching TRBD2. CDR1 and CDR2 (germline): MNHNS, SASEGT. The ends lost 7 bases at V and 2 bases at J; junction bases unmatched: 4. The CDR3 spans 13 residues. CDR3 nucleotide sequence: TGTGCCAGCATAAGGGGAGGGCAAGAGACCCAGTACTTC. Its protein is CASIRGGQETQYF.

There are a few counts of this clone. V is TRBV6-1 and J is TRBJ1-4, with D possibly TRBD1 on 6 matching bases. The CDR3 consists of 15 residues. CDR1 is MNHNS, CDR2 SASEGT, per germline. Trimming pared 6 bases from V and 4 bases from J, leaving 15 bases between. The CDR3 loop reads CASRITGTINEKLFF. The CDR3 DNA reads as TGTGCCAGCAGGATAACCGGGACAATTAATGAAAAACTGTTTTTT.